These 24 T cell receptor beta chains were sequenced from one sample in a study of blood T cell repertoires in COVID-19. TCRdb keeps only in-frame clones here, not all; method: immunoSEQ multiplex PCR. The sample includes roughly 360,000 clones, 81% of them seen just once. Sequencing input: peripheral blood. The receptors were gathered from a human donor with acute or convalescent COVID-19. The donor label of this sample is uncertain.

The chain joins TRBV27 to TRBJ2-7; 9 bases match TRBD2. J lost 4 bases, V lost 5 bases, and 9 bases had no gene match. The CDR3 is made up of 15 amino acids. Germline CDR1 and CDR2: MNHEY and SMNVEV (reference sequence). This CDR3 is CASSPLGTSSYEQYF. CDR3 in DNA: TGTGCCAGCAGTCCTTTGGGGACTAGCAGTTACGAGCAGTACTTC.

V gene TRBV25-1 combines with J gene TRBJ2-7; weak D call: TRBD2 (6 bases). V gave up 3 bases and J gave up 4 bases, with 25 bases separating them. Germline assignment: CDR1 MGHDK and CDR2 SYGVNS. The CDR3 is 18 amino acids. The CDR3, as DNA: TGTGCCAGCAGTGATGGGAGTGGAGGGTGGGGGTCGAATTACGAGCAGTACTTC. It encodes CASSDGSGGWGSNYEQYF.

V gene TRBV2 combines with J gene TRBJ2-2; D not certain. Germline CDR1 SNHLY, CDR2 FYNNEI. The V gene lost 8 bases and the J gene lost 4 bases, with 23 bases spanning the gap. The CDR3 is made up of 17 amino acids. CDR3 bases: TGTGCCAGCCGAGCAAGCCTGACCTCTTCAGGCACCGGGGAGCTGTTTTTT. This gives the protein CASRASLTSSGTGELFF.

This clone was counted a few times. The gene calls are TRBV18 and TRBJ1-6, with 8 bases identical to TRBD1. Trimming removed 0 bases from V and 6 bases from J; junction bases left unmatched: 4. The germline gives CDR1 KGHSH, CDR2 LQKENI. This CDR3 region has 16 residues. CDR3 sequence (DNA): TGTGCCAGCTCACCACCAGACAGGGGTGGTAATTCACCCCTCCACTTT. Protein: CASSPPDRGGNSPLHF.

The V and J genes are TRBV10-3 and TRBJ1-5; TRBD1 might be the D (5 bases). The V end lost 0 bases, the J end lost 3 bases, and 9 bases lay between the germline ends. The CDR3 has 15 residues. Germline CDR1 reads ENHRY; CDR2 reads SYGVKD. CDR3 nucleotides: TGTGCCATCAGTGAGTCCGGACAAGACAATCAGCCCCAGCATTTT. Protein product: CAISESGQDNQPQHF.

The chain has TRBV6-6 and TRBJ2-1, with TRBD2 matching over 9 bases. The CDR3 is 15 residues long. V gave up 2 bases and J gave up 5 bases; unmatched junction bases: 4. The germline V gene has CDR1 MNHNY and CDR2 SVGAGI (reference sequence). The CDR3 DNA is TGTGCCAGCAGTTACCGCGGGGGGGACAACAATGAGCAGTTCTTC. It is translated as CASSYRGGDNNEQFF.

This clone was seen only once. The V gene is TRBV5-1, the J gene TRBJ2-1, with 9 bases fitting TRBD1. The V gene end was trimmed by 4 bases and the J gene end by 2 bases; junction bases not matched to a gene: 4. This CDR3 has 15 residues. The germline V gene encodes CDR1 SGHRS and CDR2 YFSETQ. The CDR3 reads CASSGRTGAYNEQFF. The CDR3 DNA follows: TGCGCCAGCAGCGGGAGGACAGGGGCCTACAATGAGCAGTTCTTC.

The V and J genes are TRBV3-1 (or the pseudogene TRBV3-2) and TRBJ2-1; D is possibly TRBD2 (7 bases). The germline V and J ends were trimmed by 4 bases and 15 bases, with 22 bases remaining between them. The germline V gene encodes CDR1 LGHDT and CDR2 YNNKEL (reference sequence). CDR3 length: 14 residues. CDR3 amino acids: CASSPGRTFRGAFF. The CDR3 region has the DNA TGTGCCAGCAGCCCAGGGCGTACCTTTCGGGGGGCGTTCTTC.

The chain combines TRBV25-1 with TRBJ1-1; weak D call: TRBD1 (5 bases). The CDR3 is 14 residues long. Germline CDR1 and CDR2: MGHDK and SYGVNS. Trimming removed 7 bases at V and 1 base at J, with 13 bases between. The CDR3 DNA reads TGTGCCAGCACCCCCGGGGGGGGGAACACTGAAGCTTTCTTT. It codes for CASTPGGGNTEAFF.

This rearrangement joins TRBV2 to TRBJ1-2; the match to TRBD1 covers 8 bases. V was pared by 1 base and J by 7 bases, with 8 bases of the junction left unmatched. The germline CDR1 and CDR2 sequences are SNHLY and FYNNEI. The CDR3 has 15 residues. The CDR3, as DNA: TGTGCCAGCAGTGAAGTCAGGGGGCCGATGGGTGGCTACACCTTC. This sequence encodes CASSEVRGPMGGYTF.

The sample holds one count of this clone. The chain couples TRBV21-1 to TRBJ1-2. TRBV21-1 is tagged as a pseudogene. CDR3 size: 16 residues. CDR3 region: CASSPRPGFLNYGYTF. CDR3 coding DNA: TGTGCCAGCAGCCCCCGTCCGGGTTTCCTTAACTATGGCTACACCTTC.

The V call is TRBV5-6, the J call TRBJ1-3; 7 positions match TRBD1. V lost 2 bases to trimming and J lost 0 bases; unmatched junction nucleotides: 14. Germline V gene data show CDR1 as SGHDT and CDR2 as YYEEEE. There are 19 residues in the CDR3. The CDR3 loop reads CASSFRPSFSGGSGNTIYF. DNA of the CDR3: TGTGCCAGCAGCTTTCGACCTAGCTTTTCAGGGGGCTCTGGAAACACCATATATTTT. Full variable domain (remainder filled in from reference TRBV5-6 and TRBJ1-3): DAGVTQSPTHLIKTRGQQVTLRCSPKSGHDTVSWYQQALGQGPQFIFQYYEEEERQRGNFPDRFSGHQFPNYSSELNVNALLLGDSALYLCASSFRPSFSGGSGNTIYFGEGSWLTVV.

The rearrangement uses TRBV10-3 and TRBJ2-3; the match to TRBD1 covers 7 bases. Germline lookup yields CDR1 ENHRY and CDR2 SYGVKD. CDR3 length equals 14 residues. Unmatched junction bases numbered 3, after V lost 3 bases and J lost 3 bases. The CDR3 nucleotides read TGTGCCATCAGTGAAAGGGGGCAGACAGATACGCAGTATTTT. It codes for CAISERGQTDTQYF.

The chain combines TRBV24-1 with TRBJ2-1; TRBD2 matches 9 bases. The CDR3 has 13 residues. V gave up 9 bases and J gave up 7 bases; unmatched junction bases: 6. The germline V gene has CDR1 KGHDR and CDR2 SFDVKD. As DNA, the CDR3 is TGTGCCACCGGGCGGGGGGGTTCTAATGAGCAGTTCTTC. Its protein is CATGRGGSNEQFF.

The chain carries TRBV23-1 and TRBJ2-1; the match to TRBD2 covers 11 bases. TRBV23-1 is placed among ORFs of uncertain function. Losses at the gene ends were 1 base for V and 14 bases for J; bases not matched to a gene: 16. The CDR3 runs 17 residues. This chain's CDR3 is CASSQWPTSGKKREEFF. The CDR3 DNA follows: TGCGCCAGCAGTCAATGGCCGACTAGCGGGAAGAAGAGGGAGGAGTTCTTC.

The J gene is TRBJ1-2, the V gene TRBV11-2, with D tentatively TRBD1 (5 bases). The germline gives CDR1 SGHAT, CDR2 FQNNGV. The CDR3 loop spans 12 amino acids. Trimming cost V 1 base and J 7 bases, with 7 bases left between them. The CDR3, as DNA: TGTGCCAGCAGCTTAGTCGGGGGTGGCTACACCTTC. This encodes CASSLVGGGYTF.

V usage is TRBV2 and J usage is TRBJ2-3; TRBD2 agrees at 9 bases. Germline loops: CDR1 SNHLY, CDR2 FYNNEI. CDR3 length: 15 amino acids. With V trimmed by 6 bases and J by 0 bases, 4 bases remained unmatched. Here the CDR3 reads CASRTSGYSTDTQYF. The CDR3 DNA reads TGTGCCAGCAGGACTAGCGGCTATAGCACAGATACGCAGTATTTT.

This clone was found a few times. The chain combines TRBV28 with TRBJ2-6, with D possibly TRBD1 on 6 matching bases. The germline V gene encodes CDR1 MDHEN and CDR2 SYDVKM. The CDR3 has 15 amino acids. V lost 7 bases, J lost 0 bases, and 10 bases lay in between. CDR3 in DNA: TGTGCCAGCACTTCAGGGGCCTCTGGGGCCAACGTCCTGACTTTC. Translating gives CASTSGASGANVLTF.

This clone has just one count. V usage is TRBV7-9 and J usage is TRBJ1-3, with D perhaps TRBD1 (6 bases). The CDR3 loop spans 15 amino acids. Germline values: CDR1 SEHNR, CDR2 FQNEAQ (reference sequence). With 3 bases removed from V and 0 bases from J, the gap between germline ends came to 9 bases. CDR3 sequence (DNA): TGTGCCAGCAGCTTTCAGGGGACCTCTGGAAACACCATATATTTT. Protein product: CASSFQGTSGNTIYF.

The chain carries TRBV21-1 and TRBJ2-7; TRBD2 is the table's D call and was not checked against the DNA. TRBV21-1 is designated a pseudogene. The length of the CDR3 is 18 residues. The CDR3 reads CASSPPRGGARRAYEQYF. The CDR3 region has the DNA TGTGCCAGCAGCCCTCCTCGGGGGGGGGCGCGTAGGGCCTACGAGCAGTACTTC.

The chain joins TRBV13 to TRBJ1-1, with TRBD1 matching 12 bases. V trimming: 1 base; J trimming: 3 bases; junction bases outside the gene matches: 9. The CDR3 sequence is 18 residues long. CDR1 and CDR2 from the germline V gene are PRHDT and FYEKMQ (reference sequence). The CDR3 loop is CASSLARGQGARDTEAFF. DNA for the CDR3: TGTGCCAGCAGCTTAGCGCGGGGACAGGGGGCGCGGGACACTGAAGCTTTCTTT.

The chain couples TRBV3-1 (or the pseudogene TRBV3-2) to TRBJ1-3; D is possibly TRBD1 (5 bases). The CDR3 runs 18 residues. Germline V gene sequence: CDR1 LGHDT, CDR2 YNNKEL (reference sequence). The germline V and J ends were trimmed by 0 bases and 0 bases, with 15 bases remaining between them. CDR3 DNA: TGTGCCAGCAGCCAAGATTGGGGAGGGGTGAACTCTGGAAACACCATATATTTT. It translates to CASSQDWGGVNSGNTIYF.

In DNA form, the CDR3 reads TGTGCCGGTCAGGGTCCGGCTAATTCACCCCTCCACTTT. Encoded protein: CAGQGPANSPLHF. The chain uses TRBV6-5 and TRBJ1-6; D perhaps matches TRBD1 (5 bases). V gave up 11 bases and J gave up 6 bases, with 14 bases separating them. The CDR3 consists of 13 residues. Germline loops: CDR1 MNHEY, CDR2 SVGAGI.

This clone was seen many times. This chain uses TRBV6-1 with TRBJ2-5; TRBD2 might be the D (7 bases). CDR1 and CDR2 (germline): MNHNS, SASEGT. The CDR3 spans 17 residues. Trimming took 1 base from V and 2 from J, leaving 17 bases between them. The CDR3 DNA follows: TGTGCCAGCAGTGAAGTGGGGGCAACTAGCGATCAAGAGACCCAGTACTTC. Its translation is CASSEVGATSDQETQYF.